Below, 9 T cell receptor beta chains from the same sample are listed, as sequenced in a study of OX40 agonist ivuxolimab in advanced cancers. Receptors were amplified or captured by the immunoSEQ multiplex PCR assay. In its TCRdb copy, this immuneACCESS table keeps in-frame sequences only and misses some clones. Where compared with another copy, unresolved V genes explain less than half of these, and the others have no known cause. For this sample there are 43,000 or so clones; approximately 71% appear just once. About 2.7% of the sample is in the top ten clones. The sample consisted of CD4+ or CD8+ T cells sorted from blood, taken in a trial of the OX40 agonist ivuxolimab. The receptors here all came from an adult with an advanced solid tumor such as melanoma, head and neck, liver or kidney cancer.

The rearrangement joins TRBV5-5 to TRBJ2-5; 7 bases agree with TRBD1. The germline CDR1 and CDR2 sequences are SGHKS and YYEKEE (reference sequence). With 3 bases clipped from V and 5 bases from J, the junction kept 7 bases outside the gene matches. There are 14 residues in the CDR3. The CDR3 DNA reads TGTGCCAGCAGCTCAATGACAGGGAAGGAGACCCAGTACTTC. Translated: CASSSMTGKETQYF.

The chain employs TRBV11-2 and TRBJ2-1, with TRBD1 matching over 8 bases. This CDR3 is built from 15 residues. Germline loops: CDR1 SGHAT, CDR2 FQNNGV. V was pared by 5 bases and J by 3 bases, with 6 bases of the junction left unmatched. The CDR3 loop reads CASSTGQGGYNEQFF. CDR3 DNA sequence: TGTGCCAGCAGCACCGGACAGGGAGGCTACAATGAGCAGTTCTTC.

The chain combines TRBV11-1 with TRBJ2-1; weak D call: TRBD1 (7 bases). V lost 5 bases and J 12 bases, leaving 17 bases between the germline ends. Germline V gives CDR1 SGHAT, CDR2 FQDESV (reference sequence). The CDR3 is 13 amino acids. This chain's CDR3 is CASSRGTAEGQFF. The CDR3 DNA sequence: TGTGCCAGCAGCCGGGGGACAGCCGAAGGGCAGTTCTTC.

This chain joins TRBV7-3 and TRBJ1-1, with TRBD1 as a possible D gene (5 bases). Between the trimmed V and J ends, which lost 5 bases and 3 bases, there was a span of 25 bases. Germline CDR1 and CDR2: SGHTA and FQGTGA. The CDR3 has 18 residues. This CDR3 reads CASSTLRPGPFLDTEAFF. Written as DNA, the CDR3 is TGTGCCAGCAGCACCCTCCGACCGGGGCCTTTTCTGGACACTGAAGCTTTCTTT.

V is TRBV5-6 and J is TRBJ1-6; TRBD1 matches 7 bases. Germline CDR1 and CDR2: SGHDT and YYEEEE. With 7 bases clipped from V and 6 bases from J, the junction kept 10 bases outside the gene matches. The CDR3 length is 15 residues. CDR3 coding DNA: TGTGCCAGCCAGCTGCCCGGGACAGTTAATTCACCCCTCCACTTT. It codes for CASQLPGTVNSPLHF. The full variable domain, with the rest looked up from reference TRBV5-6 and TRBJ1-6, is DAGVTQSPTHLIKTRGQQVTLRCSPKSGHDTVSWYQQALGQGPQFIFQYYEEEERQRGNFPDRFSGHQFPNYSSELNVNALLLGDSALYLCASQLPGTVNSPLHFGNGTRLTVT.

The chain carries TRBV28 and TRBJ1-5, with a tentative D call TRBD1 (5 bases). The V end was cut by 10 bases, the J end by 9 bases, with 16 bases between. Germline V gives CDR1 MDHEN, CDR2 SYDVKM. This CDR3 spans 12 amino acids. DNA for the CDR3: TGTGCCACCGGGGCCGGTGCGGGGCCCCAGCATTTT. Its translation: CATGAGAGPQHF.

The chain recombines TRBV7-2 with TRBJ2-3; a possible D gene is TRBD2 (5 bases). The CDR3 runs 15 residues. Germline V gene lookup returns CDR1 SGHTA and CDR2 FQGNSA. Trimming took off 1 base at V and 3 bases at J, with 11 bases between the two ends. CDR3 nucleotides: TGTGCCAGCAGCTTAGGTACTAGAGGGACAGATACGCAGTATTTT. Translated, it gives CASSLGTRGTDTQYF.

Sample share makes this clone medium-sized. This chain connects TRBV18 to TRBJ2-1, with TRBD1 matching over 11 bases. The CDR3 runs to 13 residues. The V segment lost 5 bases and the J segment 8 bases; nucleotides outside the gene matches: 2. CDR1 is KGHSH, CDR2 LQKENI, per germline. The CDR3 DNA is TGTGCCAGCTCAAGGGACAGGGGGTATGAGCAGTTCTTC. Protein: CASSRDRGYEQFF.

There are a few counts of this clone. This chain links TRBV9 with TRBJ2-2; no clear D gene. Germline CDR1 SGDLS, CDR2 YYNGEE. This CDR3 has 15 residues. V was shortened by 5 bases and J by 8 bases, with 19 bases between the two germline ends. The CDR3 loop is CASSDARRVGGELFF. In nucleotides, the CDR3 is TGTGCCAGCAGTGACGCTAGACGAGTTGGAGGGGAGCTGTTTTTT.